This T cell receptor beta chain was recovered during a study of response to subunit inactivated influenza vaccine. TCRdb reanalysed the RT-PCR reads using MiXCR and keeps one entry per CDR3 protein. The table has about 540,000 distinct CDR3 sequences, roughly a quarter seen once; the top ten hold roughly 2.8%. In this sample, this clonotype turned up many times. This CDR3 contains 14 residues. After removal of 7 bases from V and 6 bases from J, the junction contained 4 bases not matched to a gene. Separately, the same data were catalogued under a study of T cells expressing NK-cell markers. This second report adds: UMIs were included in TCR beta cDNA generated by 5'RACE template switching. Source material for TCR beta repertoires consisted of sorted CD3+CD56+NKG2C+, CD3+CD56+NKG2C- and CD3+CD56-NKG2C+ T cells.

This receptor was taken from a man aged 50-60 years who received an inactivated influenza vaccine. The V call is TRBV12-3 or TRBV12-4, the J call TRBJ1-6; 9 bases agree with TRBD1. This sample comprised CD4+ T cells sorted from PBMCs, obtained 11 to 12 days after vaccination. The CDR3 is CASTPGQGNSPLHF. DNA for the CDR3: TGTGCCAGCACCCCGGGACAGGGTAATTCACCCCTCCACTTT.